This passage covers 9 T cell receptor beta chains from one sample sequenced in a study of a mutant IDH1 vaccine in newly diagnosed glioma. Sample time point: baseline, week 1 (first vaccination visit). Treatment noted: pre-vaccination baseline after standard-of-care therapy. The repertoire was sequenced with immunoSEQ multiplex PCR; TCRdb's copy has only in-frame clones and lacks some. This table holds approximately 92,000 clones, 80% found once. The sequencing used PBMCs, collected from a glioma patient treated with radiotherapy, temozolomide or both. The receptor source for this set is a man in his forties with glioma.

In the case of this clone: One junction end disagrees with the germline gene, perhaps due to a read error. The CDR3: CASSLGASTGTPVF. In DNA, the CDR3 is TGTGCCAGCAGCTTGGGGGCAAGTACAGGGACACCGGTCTTC. This rearrangement joins TRBV5-6 to TRBJ2-7, with a weak D call TRBD1 (6 bases). The CDR3 runs to 14 residues. Germline CDR1 and CDR2: SGHDT and YYEEEE.

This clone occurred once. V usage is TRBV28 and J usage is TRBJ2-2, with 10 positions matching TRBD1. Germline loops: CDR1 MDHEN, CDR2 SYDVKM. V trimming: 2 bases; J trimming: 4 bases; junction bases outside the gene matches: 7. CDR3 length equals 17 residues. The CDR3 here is CASSLGRDRGATGELFF. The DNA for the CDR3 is TGTGCCAGCAGTTTAGGTAGGGACAGGGGTGCCACCGGGGAGCTGTTTTTT.

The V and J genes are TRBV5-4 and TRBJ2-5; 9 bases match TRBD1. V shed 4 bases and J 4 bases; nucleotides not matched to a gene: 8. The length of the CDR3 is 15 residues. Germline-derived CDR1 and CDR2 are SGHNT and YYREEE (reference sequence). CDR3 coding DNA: TGTGCCAGCAGCATCGGACAGGGGTTAGGAGAGACCCAGTACTTC. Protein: CASSIGQGLGETQYF.

CDR3 in amino acids: CASRPSRIYNEQFF. CDR3 in DNA: TGTGCCAGTAGGCCTAGCAGGATTTACAATGAGCAGTTCTTC. The chain is built from TRBV19 and TRBJ2-1, with D perhaps TRBD2 (5 bases). V lost 6 bases, J lost 4 bases, and 13 bases lay in between. CDR3 size: 14 residues. CDR1 is LNHDA, CDR2 SQIVND, per germline (reference sequence).

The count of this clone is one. The CDR3 is CASSPRHWTGQGRRTEAFF. DNA of the CDR3: TGCGCCAGCAGCCCACGGCACTGGACGGGACAGGGAAGGCGGACTGAAGCTTTCTTT. This rearrangement joins TRBV5-1 to TRBJ1-1; TRBD1 aligns across 9 bases. J gave up 5 bases and V 4 bases, and 21 bases lay outside the gene matches. The CDR3 contains 19 residues. Looked up from germline, CDR1 is SGHRS and CDR2 is YFSETQ.

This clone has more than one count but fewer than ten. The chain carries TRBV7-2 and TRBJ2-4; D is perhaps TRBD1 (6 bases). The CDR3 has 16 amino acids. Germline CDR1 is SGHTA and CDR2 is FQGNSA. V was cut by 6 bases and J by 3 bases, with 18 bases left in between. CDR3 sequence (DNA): TGTGCCAGCAGTCCCCGGGACAACCATCGCAAAAACATTCAGTACTTC. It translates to CASSPRDNHRKNIQYF.

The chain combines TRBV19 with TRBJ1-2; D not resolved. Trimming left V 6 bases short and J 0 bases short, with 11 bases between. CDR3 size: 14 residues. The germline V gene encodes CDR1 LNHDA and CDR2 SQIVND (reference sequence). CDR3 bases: TGTGCCAGTAGGGACGACACTTCTAACTATGGCTACACCTTC. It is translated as CASRDDTSNYGYTF.

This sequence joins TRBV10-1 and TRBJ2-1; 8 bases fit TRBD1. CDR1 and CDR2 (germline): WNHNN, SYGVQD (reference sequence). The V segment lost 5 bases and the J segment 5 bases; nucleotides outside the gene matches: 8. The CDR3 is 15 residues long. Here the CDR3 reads CASSPGQGGHNEQFF. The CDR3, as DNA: TGCGCCAGCAGTCCCGGACAGGGCGGCCACAATGAGCAGTTCTTC.

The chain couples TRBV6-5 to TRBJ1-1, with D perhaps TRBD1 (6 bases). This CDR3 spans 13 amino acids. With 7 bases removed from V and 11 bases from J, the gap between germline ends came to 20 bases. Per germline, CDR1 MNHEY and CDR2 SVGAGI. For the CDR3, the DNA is TGTGCCAGCACGAAGGAGACACAGGGTGGGGCTTTCTTT. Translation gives CASTKETQGGAFF.